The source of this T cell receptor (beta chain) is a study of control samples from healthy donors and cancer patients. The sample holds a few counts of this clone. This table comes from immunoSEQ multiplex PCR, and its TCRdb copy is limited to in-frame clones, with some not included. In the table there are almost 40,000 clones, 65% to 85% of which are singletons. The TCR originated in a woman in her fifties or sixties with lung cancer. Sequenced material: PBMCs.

The CDR3 is CASSPDSGEQYF. The CDR3 DNA is TGTGCCAGCAGCCCCGATTCGGGGGAGCAGTACTTC. The V and J genes are TRBV5-5 and TRBJ2-7; a weak D match, TRBD2 (5 bases). V was clipped by 4 bases and J by 7 bases, with 12 bases between them. Looked up from germline, CDR1 is SGHKS and CDR2 is YYEKEE (reference sequence). The CDR3 is 12 residues long.